These T cell receptor beta chains were read from a single sample in a study of blood T cell repertoires in COVID-19. Data came from immunoSEQ multiplex PCR; TCRdb stores just in-frame clones and leaves some out. This sample carries some 300,000 clones, roughly 80% of them seen once, and the ten largest clones take about 4%. The specimen was peripheral blood. The source of these receptors is a woman in her forties or fifties with active or convalescent COVID-19. CDR3s include the opening cysteine and the closing phenylalanine or tryptophan. Each record gives: J gene, clone size, D gene, V gene, CDR3 protein, CDR3 DNA. D genes are given only for firm matches. Some rows have no size entry. The others give once, few or many, or a class for an expanded clone.

TRBJ1-4,-,-,TRBV18,CASSLIQGNEKLFF,TGTGCCAGCTCACTTATTCAGGGGAATGAAAAACTGTTTTTT
TRBJ1-2,few,-,TRBV28,CASNGLSYGYTF,TGTGCCAGCAACGGGTTAAGCTATGGCTACACCTTC
TRBJ2-4,-,-,TRBV19,CASSNPGAKNIQYF,TGTGCCAGTAGTAACCCCGGGGCCAAAAACATTCAGTACTTC
TRBJ1-4,-,-,TRBV12-3/TRBV12-4,CASSLVEGEKLFF,TGTGCCAGCAGTTTAGTTGAGGGAGAAAAACTGTTTTTT
TRBJ1-1,-,-,TRBV28,CASSLWQLNTEAFF,TGTGCCAGCAGTTTGTGGCAGTTAAACACTGAAGCTTTCTTT
TRBJ1-5,-,TRBD1,TRBV23-1,CAGDREVDQPQHF,TGCGCCGGGGACAGGGAGGTTGATCAGCCCCAGCATTTT
TRBJ2-3,-,TRBD1,TRBV11-2,CASSSIRGRRTDTQYF,TGTGCCAGCAGTAGCATCAGGGGGCGCCGGACAGATACGCAGTATTTT
TRBJ2-7,-,TRBD2,TRBV5-1,CASSLAVEGLAVAYEQYF,TGCGCCAGCAGCTTGGCCGTGGAAGGACTAGCGGTAGCCTACGAGCAGTACTTC
TRBJ2-5,-,-,TRBV6-2/TRBV6-3,CASSWGETQYF,TGTGCCAGCAGTTGGGGCGAGACCCAGTACTTC
TRBJ1-3,-,-,TRBV6-5,CASQHGNTIYF,TGTGCCAGCCAACATGGAAACACCATATATTTT
TRBJ2-3,-,TRBD2,TRBV24-1,CATSDLAGGRADTQYF,TGTGCCACCAGTGATCTAGCGGGAGGGCGAGCTGATACGCAGTATTTT
TRBJ2-3,-,TRBD1,TRBV27,CASSSYRDRTTDTQYF,TGTGCCAGCAGTTCCTATAGGGACAGAACCACAGATACGCAGTATTTT
TRBJ2-3,few,TRBD2,TRBV23-1,CASGGDYLTDTQYF,TGCGCCAGCGGCGGGGACTACCTCACAGATACGCAGTATTTT
TRBJ1-1,-,TRBD1,TRBV27,CASSPDRGNTEAFF,TGTGCCAGCAGTCCCGACAGGGGAAACACTGAAGCTTTCTTT
TRBJ1-2,-,TRBD1,TRBV28,CASSRPLGQGAGYGYTF,TGTGCCAGCAGCCGCCCTTTGGGGCAGGGGGCAGGCTATGGCTACACCTTC
TRBJ2-7,-,TRBD2,TRBV5-1,CASSLASSGRITYEQYF,TGCGCCAGCAGCTTGGCCTCTAGCGGGAGAATCACCTACGAGCAGTACTTC
TRBJ2-3,-,-,TRBV27,CASRGVTQYF,TGTGCCAGCCGGGGAGTTACGCAGTATTTT
TRBJ1-1,once,-,TRBV5-1,CASSLEGHVFPEAFF,TGCGCCAGCAGCTTGGAGGGGCACGTCTTCCCTGAAGCTTTCTTT
TRBJ1-2,-,TRBD1,TRBV2,CASSLYRDRDRGYTF,TGTGCCAGCAGCCTATACCGGGACAGGGATAGGGGCTACACCTTC
TRBJ2-3,-,-,TRBV7-6,CASSSQQDPGGTQYF,TGTGCCAGCAGCTCCCAGCAGGATCCAGGGGGGACGCAGTATTTT
TRBJ1-6,-,TRBD1,TRBV7-6,CASSLGQGGNSPLHF,TGTGCCAGCAGCTTAGGTCAGGGGGGTAATTCACCCCTCCACTTT
TRBJ2-5,-,TRBD2,TRBV7-9,CASSLGAGGETQYF,TGTGCCAGCAGCTTAGGTGCGGGGGGGGAGACCCAGTACTTC
TRBJ2-1,-,TRBD2,TRBV19,CASSIDGAGGPNEQFF,TGTGCCAGTAGTATAGATGGGGCGGGAGGGCCAAATGAGCAGTTCTTC
TRBJ2-7,-,TRBD2,TRBV7-2,CASSLGGTRSHEQYF,TGTGCCAGCAGCTTAGGGGGGACTAGGTCCCACGAGCAGTACTTC
TRBJ1-5,-,TRBD1,TRBV5-1,CASSLTGVQPQHF,TGCGCCAGCAGCTTGACAGGGGTTCAGCCCCAGCATTTT
TRBJ2-1,few,TRBD2,TRBV7-9,CASSLISTSGIGSEQFF,TGTGCCAGCAGCCTGATTTCGACTAGCGGGATTGGGAGCGAGCAGTTCTTC
TRBJ2-7,-,TRBD1,TRBV29-1,CSVAGTGTGEQYF,TGCAGCGTTGCCGGGACAGGGACCGGGGAGCAGTACTTC
TRBJ1-2,-,-,TRBV5-4,CASSSGADYGYTF,TGTGCCAGCAGCTCCGGAGCCGACTATGGCTACACCTTC
TRBJ2-7,-,TRBD1,TRBV27,CASSPRQGEPHEQYF,TGTGCCAGCAGCCCTCGACAGGGAGAACCCCACGAGCAGTACTTC
TRBJ1-2,once,TRBD1,TRBV6-1,CASSEARQGPYGYTF,TGTGCCAGCAGTGAAGCCAGACAGGGCCCCTATGGCTACACCTTC
TRBJ2-1,-,TRBD2,TRBV11-2,CASSQAGVLNNEQFF,TGTGCCAGCAGCCAAGCGGGAGTCCTCAACAATGAGCAGTTCTTC
TRBJ2-7,few,TRBD2,TRBV7-2,CASSLDASGSYEQYF,TGTGCCAGCAGCTTAGACGCTAGCGGGAGTTACGAGCAGTACTTC
TRBJ2-7,-,-,TRBV21-1,CASSKLAAYSYEQYF,TGTGCCAGCAGCAAACTAGCGGCGTACTCCTACGAGCAGTACTTC
TRBJ1-3,few,-,TRBV5-1,CASSLAASGPSGNTIYF,TGCGCCAGCAGCTTGGCAGCCTCAGGGCCCTCTGGAAACACCATATATTTT
TRBJ1-3,-,-,TRBV7-2,CASSLASSGNTIYF,TGTGCCAGCAGCTTAGCCAGCTCTGGAAACACCATATATTTT
TRBJ1-2,-,-,TRBV2,CASSGEGEYGYTF,TGTGCCAGCAGTGGAGAGGGGGAGTATGGCTACACCTTC
TRBJ1-2,-,TRBD1,TRBV7-2,CASSYGTGTNGYTF,TGTGCCAGCAGCTACGGGACAGGGACAAATGGCTACACCTTC
TRBJ2-5,once,-,TRBV11-2,CASSLNRWPQETQYF,TGTGCCAGCAGCCTCAACAGGTGGCCCCAAGAGACCCAGTACTTC
TRBJ2-7,-,TRBD2,TRBV5-1,CASSLDRAGIYEQYF,TGCGCCAGCAGCTTGGATCGAGCGGGGATCTACGAGCAGTACTTC
TRBJ2-1,-,TRBD1,TRBV4-1,CASSRRQGADEQFF,TGCGCCAGCAGCCGGAGACAGGGGGCCGATGAGCAGTTCTTC
TRBJ2-7,few,TRBD1,TRBV27,CASRTIRDRAYEQYF,TGTGCCAGCAGAACTATCCGGGACAGGGCCTACGAGCAGTACTTC
TRBJ1-1,-,-,TRBV29-1,CSASTLADTEAFF,TGCAGCGCCAGTACTCTCGCGGACACTGAAGCTTTCTTT
TRBJ1-1,-,-,TRBV5-4,CASSNLSTEAFF,TGTGCCAGCAGCAATCTGAGCACTGAAGCTTTCTTT
TRBJ2-3,-,-,TRBV14,CASSQDRVPQGGDTQYF,TGTGCCAGCAGCCAAGACAGGGTCCCTCAAGGGGGAGATACGCAGTATTTT
TRBJ2-1,-,-,TRBV7-9,CASSLTGPMKEQFF,TGTGCCAGCAGCTTGACAGGCCCGATGAAGGAGCAGTTCTTC
TRBJ2-4,-,TRBD2,TRBV7-9,CASSQLAGGGNIQYF,TGTGCCAGCAGCCAACTAGCGGGAGGAGGAAACATTCAGTACTTC
TRBJ2-7,-,-,TRBV5-4,CASSYPDSFSYEQYF,TGTGCCAGCAGCTACCCGGACAGCTTCTCCTACGAGCAGTACTTC
TRBJ1-4,-,TRBD1,TRBV24-1,CATSDGQEFATNEKLFF,TGTGCCACCAGTGACGGACAGGAGTTTGCAACTAATGAAAAACTGTTTTTT